This T cell receptor (beta chain) is from a study of PD-1 blockade in classical Hodgkin lymphoma. Findings and limits, study-wide: At C4D1, TCR diversity had climbed significantly for CD4+ cells, though not for CD8+ cells. In newly diagnosed patients, baseline TCR diversity was reportedly below that of healthy donors. Prior to therapy, complete responders displayed diversity much like that of newly diagnosed patients. Exclusion removed patients who began nivolumab under 1 year after ASCT.

The data were produced by immunoSEQ multiplex PCR, yet TCRdb's version contains in-frame clones alone and is incomplete. The sample shows around 25,000 clones, over 60% of them seen only once. In this sample, this clone turned up once. Its antigen is not known. Time point given: cycle 4 day 1 (C4D1), after less than seven weeks of nivolumab. Each and every patient relapsed after autologous stem cell transplantation, and patients got differing brentuximab vedotin exposure. Sample: peripheral blood mononuclear cells (PBMCs), taken before the fourth cycle of nivolumab. This sequence was found in a human donor with classical Hodgkin lymphoma.

The DNA for the CDR3 is TGTGCCAGCAGCCCCACTAGCGCGTCGCAGACCCAGTACTTC. It yields the protein CASSPTSASQTQYF. This chain uses TRBV2 with TRBJ2-5; TRBD2 aligns across 7 bases. The CDR3 runs to 14 residues. V shed 6 bases and J 6 bases; nucleotides not matched to a gene: 10. The germline CDR1 and CDR2 sequences are SNHLY and FYNNEI.